This T cell receptor (beta chain) came from a study of cytomegalovirus exposure and HLA in healthy donors. General observations from the study: About 180 TCR beta chains were listed as cytomegalovirus-associated.

PCR primers comprised 60 Vbeta and 13 Jbeta primers. Sequencing used immunoSEQ multiplex PCR; TCRdb keeps in-frame clones, though not all of them. The sample shows fewer than 200,000 clones, over 80% of them seen only once. This clone was seen more than once but under ten times. Its target is unknown. Samples came from healthy bone marrow donors. Unrecorded immune exposure was likely among donors, who were nominally healthy when sampled. This CDR3 spans 15 amino acids. Germline V lookup: CDR1 MNHEY, CDR2 SMNVEV (reference sequence). Trimming pared 0 bases from V and 10 bases from J, leaving 17 bases between.

This clonotype was obtained from a woman between 50 and 59 years old in good health and CMV-seropositive. Material for sequencing was PBMCs. The chain employs TRBV27 and TRBJ2-3; unclear D gene. CDR3 coding DNA: TGTGCCAGCAGTTTATCTGCGCCTTCTGTAGCTCCGCAGTATTTT. It encodes CASSLSAPSVAPQYF.